This record concerns one T cell receptor (beta chain) sequence. Its antigen is not identified. This sample was included in a study of T cell clonotyping in hematopoietic cell transplantation. Study-wide results and caveats: Cells were unsorted, so CD4 and CD8 contributions were not separated. At the given depth, recipient repertoires were over 97% de novo clonotypes. Graft donor and pretransplant recipient Inverse Simpson Index values predicted broader posttransplant TCR diversity.

The assay was immunoSEQ multiplex PCR, and TCRdb's table has in-frame clones only and misses some. The sample lists about 6,900 clones; 95% to 98% were seen once. The germline V and J ends were trimmed by 5 bases and 4 bases, with 20 bases remaining between them. Germline V gives CDR1 SGHAT, CDR2 FQNNGV. The CDR3 has 17 amino acids. The time point denotes: recipient sample about 28 days before transplant, after cytoreduction. Blood collection times were about day -28 and days 30, 100, 180 posttransplant. The sequences come from peripheral blood mononuclear cells, collected before stem cell transplant. This receptor was taken from a man in his sixties or seventies with acute myeloid leukemia. Some clones in this sample may be carry-over from other donors' samples. The chain is built from TRBV11-2 and TRBJ2-2; D possibly corresponds to TRBD1 (6 bases). The CDR3 DNA follows: TGTGCCAGCAGCCGATTCAACAGGGTTGGATTCACCGGGGAGCTGTTTTTT. Translated, it gives CASSRFNRVGFTGELFF.